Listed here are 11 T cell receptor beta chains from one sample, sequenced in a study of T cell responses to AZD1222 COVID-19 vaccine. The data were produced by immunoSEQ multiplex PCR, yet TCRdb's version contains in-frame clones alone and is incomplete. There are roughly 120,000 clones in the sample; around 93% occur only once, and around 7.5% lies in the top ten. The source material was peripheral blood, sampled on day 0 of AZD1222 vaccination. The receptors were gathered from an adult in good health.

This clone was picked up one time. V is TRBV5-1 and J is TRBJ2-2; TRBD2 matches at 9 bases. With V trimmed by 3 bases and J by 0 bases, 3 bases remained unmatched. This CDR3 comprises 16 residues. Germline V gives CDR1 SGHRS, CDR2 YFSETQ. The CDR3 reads CASSSSGTPNTGELFF. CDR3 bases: TGCGCCAGCAGCTCTAGCGGGACGCCGAACACCGGGGAGCTGTTTTTT.

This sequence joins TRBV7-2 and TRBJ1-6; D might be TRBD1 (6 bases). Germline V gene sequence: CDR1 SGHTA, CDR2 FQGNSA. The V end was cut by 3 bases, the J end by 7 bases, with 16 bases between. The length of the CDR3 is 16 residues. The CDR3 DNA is TGTGCCAGCAGCTTCACAGGGATTGGGGCAAATTCACCCCTCCACTTT. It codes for CASSFTGIGANSPLHF. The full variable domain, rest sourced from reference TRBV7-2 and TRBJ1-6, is GAGVSQSPSNKVTEKGKDVELRCDPISGHTALYWYRQSLGQGLEFLIYFQGNSAPDKSGLPSDRFSAERTGGSVSTLTIQRTQQEDSAVYLCASSFTGIGANSPLHFGNGTRLTVT.

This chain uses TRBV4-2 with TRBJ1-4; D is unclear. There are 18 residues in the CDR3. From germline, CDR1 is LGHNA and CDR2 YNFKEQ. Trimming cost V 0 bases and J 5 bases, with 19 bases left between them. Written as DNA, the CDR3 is TGTGCCAGCAGCCAAGATATAAGTGGCGGACCCGAGAATGAAAAACTGTTTTTT. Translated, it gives CASSQDISGGPENEKLFF.

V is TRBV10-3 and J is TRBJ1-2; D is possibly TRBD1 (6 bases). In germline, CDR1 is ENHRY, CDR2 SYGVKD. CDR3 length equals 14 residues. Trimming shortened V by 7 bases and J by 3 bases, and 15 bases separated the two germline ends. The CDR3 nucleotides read TGTGCCATCAAGGGACACGCCGGGGACTATGGCTACACCTTC. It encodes CAIKGHAGDYGYTF.

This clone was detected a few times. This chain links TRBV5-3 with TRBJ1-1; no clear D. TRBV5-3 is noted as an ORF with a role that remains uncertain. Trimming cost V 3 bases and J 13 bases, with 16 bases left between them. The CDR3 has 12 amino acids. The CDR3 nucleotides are TGTGCCAGAAGCTCGAGCAGATGGAAGGGTTTCTTT. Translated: CARSSSRWKGFF.

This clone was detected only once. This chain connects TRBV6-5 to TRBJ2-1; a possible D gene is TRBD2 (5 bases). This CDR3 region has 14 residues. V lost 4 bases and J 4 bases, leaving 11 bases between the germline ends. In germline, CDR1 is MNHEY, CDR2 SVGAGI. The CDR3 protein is CASSSSLGYNEQFF. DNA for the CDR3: TGTGCCAGCAGTTCTAGCTTGGGTTACAATGAGCAGTTCTTC.

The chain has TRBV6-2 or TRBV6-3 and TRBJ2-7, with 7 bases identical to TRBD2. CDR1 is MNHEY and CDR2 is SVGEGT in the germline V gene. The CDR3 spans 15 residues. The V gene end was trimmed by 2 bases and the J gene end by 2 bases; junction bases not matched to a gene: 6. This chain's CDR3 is CASSYSGRGTYEQYF. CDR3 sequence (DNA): TGTGCCAGCAGTTACAGTGGGCGGGGGACCTACGAGCAGTACTTC.

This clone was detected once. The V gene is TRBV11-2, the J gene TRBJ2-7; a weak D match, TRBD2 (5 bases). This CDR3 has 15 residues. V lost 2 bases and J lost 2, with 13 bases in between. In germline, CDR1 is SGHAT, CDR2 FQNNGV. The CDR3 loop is CASSLFPGTAYEQYF. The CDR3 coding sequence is TGTGCCAGCAGCTTATTCCCGGGAACAGCCTACGAGCAGTACTTC.

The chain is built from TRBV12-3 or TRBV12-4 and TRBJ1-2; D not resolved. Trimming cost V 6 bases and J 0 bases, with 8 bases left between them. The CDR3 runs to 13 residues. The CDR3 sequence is CASRATTNYGYTF. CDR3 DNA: TGTGCCAGCAGGGCTACAACTAACTATGGCTACACCTTC.

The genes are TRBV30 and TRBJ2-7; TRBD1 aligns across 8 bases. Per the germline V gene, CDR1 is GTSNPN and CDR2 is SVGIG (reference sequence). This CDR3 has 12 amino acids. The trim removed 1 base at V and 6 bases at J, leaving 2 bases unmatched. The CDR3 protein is CAWSGTGIEQYF. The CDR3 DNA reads TGTGCCTGGAGTGGGACAGGGATCGAGCAGTACTTC.

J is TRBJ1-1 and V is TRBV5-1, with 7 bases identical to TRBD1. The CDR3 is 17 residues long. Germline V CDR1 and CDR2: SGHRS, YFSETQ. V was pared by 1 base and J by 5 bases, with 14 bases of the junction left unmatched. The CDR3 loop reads CASSLLPRDRVTTEAFF. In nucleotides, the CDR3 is TGCGCCAGCAGCTTGCTCCCAAGAGACAGGGTAACAACTGAAGCTTTCTTT.